The entry below gives a single T cell receptor (beta chain) sequence along with its context. Antigen unknown. The record originates from a study of blood T cells in healthy people across ages. Points from the study as a whole: Age showed a roughly linear inverse relationship with TCR beta diversity per million T cells.

The CDR3 runs 16 residues. CDR1 MNHEY and CDR2 SVGAGI come from the germline V gene. V lost 5 bases and J lost 7; bases outside the gene matches: 14. Each of the donors had roughly 10 milliliters of peripheral blood drawn into EDTA-treated Vacutainer tubes. A sample-barcoded 5' primer and a J-beta primer mix were used in a second PCR of about 7 to 11 cycles. TCRdb redid the calling of the 5' RACE reads with MiXCR, one entry per CDR3 protein. The sample holds roughly 2 million distinct CDR3 sequences, less than 50% seen once. The TCR was taken from a woman in her thirties or forties in good health. The chain uses TRBV6-5 and TRBJ2-1; 7 nucleotides align to TRBD2. Sequenced: blood. CDR3 protein: CASSPPGRAPWNEQFF. DNA of the CDR3: TGTGCCAGCAGTCCCCCGGGGAGGGCCCCCTGGAATGAGCAGTTCTTC.